This T cell receptor beta chain was documented in a study of T cells in Graves' hyperthyroidism and ophthalmopathy. Regarding the study as a whole: The blood repertoire included most of the expanded thyroid clonotypes above 0.001. Separating ophthalmopathy from stable hyperthyroidism was achieved by a 13 V-J model.

The germline CDR1 and CDR2 sequences are ENHRY and SYGVKD. Trimming took off 6 bases at V and 2 bases at J, with 13 bases between the two ends. The CDR3 is 14 residues long. Each diagnosis was grounded in clinical symptoms, serum thyroxine and TRAb, thyroid ultrasound, and orbital computed tomography. Amplified regions were TCR beta CDR3 sequences from RNA transcripts. During a first-round RT-PCR of the TCR CDR3, the HTBI primer set was used. TCRdb re-called the multiplex PCR reads with MiXCR, one entry per CDR3 protein. This table has about 570,000 distinct CDR3 sequences, more than 45% appearing once. The sample holds a few counts of this clonotype. The antigen remains unidentified.

Sample: peripheral blood or thyroid tissue (not recorded which). The receptor was isolated from an adult woman with Graves' disease, either hyperthyroidism or ophthalmopathy (not recorded which). The J gene is TRBJ1-2, the V gene TRBV10-3, with D perhaps TRBD1 (5 bases). CDR3 in amino acids: CAISPPGGNYGYTF. For the CDR3, the DNA is TGTGCCATCAGCCCACCCGGGGGAAACTATGGCTACACCTTC.